The T cell receptor beta chain under discussion was sequenced for a study of STAT3 mutations in large granular lymphocyte leukemia. Findings of the study overall: Every T-LGLL patient had at least one immunodominant TCRbeta clonotype.

With regard to this clone: Its antigen remains unidentified.

The CDR3 is 15 amino acids. Germline V gene data show CDR1 as SGHDT and CDR2 as YYEEEE. V gave up 6 bases and J gave up 3 bases, with 18 bases separating them. Approximately 40,000 productive templates were obtained per sample on average. The method was immunoSEQ multiplex PCR; TCRdb's version includes in-frame clones alone and lacks a portion of them. The data contain under 10,000 clones, approximately 90% of them singletons. Input material: peripheral blood mononuclear cells. This clonotype originated in a man of 80 years or more with T-cell large granular lymphocyte leukemia. Some clones in this sample may be carry-over from other donors' samples. The J gene is TRBJ2-5, the V gene TRBV5-6; D might be TRBD1 or TRBD2, each matching 5 bases. The CDR3 protein is CASTLSGTAKETQYF. CDR3 coding DNA: TGTGCCAGCACCCTTTCCGGGACCGCAAAAGAGACCCAGTACTTC.